The 28 T cell receptor beta chains in this list originate from one sample, sequenced in a study of cytomegalovirus exposure and HLA in healthy donors. Libraries were prepared by immunoSEQ multiplex PCR; TCRdb keeps only in-frame clonotypes and omits some of them. The data contain roughly 180,000 clones, more than 75% of them singletons. The sample consisted of PBMCs. These receptor sequences come from a young man in good health and CMV-seropositive.

The V gene is TRBV4-1, the J gene TRBJ1-5, with D perhaps matching TRBD1 (5 bases). Germline V gene lookup returns CDR1 MGHRA and CDR2 YSYEKL. The CDR3 is 15 residues long. Trimming took off 8 bases at V and 2 bases at J, with 16 bases between the two ends. The CDR3 nucleotides read TGCGCCAGCGGGTCCCGGGACTCTGGCAATCAGCCCCAGCATTTT. This codes for CASGSRDSGNQPQHF.

This clone was seen a few times. V is TRBV7-2 and J is TRBJ2-7; no clear D. This CDR3 is built from 15 residues. Per germline, CDR1 SGHTA and CDR2 FQGNSA. V was shortened by 1 base and J by 4 bases, with 14 bases between the two germline ends. In DNA, the CDR3 is TGTGCCAGCAGCTTAGTCCCTGGGAAAGGGTACGAGCAGTACTTC. It encodes CASSLVPGKGYEQYF.

This clone turned up a few times. This chain connects TRBV4-3 to TRBJ2-1; no clear D gene. CDR1 LGHNA and CDR2 YSLEER come from the germline V gene. Trimming took 3 bases from V and 7 from J, leaving 25 bases between them. This CDR3 has 18 amino acids. The CDR3, as DNA: TGCGCCAGCAGCCAGGAAAGCGAGGCCCACTATACCGAGAATGAGCAGTTCTTC. It yields the protein CASSQESEAHYTENEQFF.

The J gene is TRBJ2-3, the V gene TRBV28; 12 bases agree with TRBD2. This CDR3 is built from 18 residues. Germline loops: CDR1 MDHEN, CDR2 SYDVKM. Trimming took 1 base from V and 2 from J; bases not matched to a gene: 7. CDR3 loop: CASSLYTGTSGSTDTQYF. CDR3 coding DNA: TGTGCCAGCAGTTTATATACCGGGACTAGCGGGTCCACAGATACGCAGTATTTT.

This sequence joins TRBV5-8 and TRBJ1-5, with 9 bases identical to TRBD1. Germline CDR1 is SGHTS and CDR2 is YDEGEE. With 4 bases clipped from V and 6 bases from J, the junction kept 8 bases outside the gene matches. The CDR3 sequence is 15 residues long. In DNA form, the CDR3 reads TGTGCCAGCAGCCGGGGACAGGGCGTCGGTCAGCCCCAGCATTTT. It encodes CASSRGQGVGQPQHF.

The CDR3 region is CASSNTRKETQYF. CDR3 sequence (DNA): TGTGCCAGCAGCAACACACGCAAAGAGACCCAGTACTTC. This rearrangement joins TRBV7-6 to TRBJ2-5; D gene ambiguous. Germline CDR1 SGHVS, CDR2 FNYEAQ. The CDR3 has 13 amino acids. Between the trimmed V and J ends, which lost 5 bases and 3 bases, there was a span of 10 bases. The entire variable domain, with the rest obtained from reference TRBV7-6 and TRBJ2-5, is as follows: GAGVSQSPRYKVTKRGQDVALRCDPISGHVSLYWYRQALGQGPEFLTYFNYEAQQDKSGLPNDRFSAERPEGSISTLTIQRTEQRDSAMYRCASSNTRKETQYFGPGTRLLVL.

V and J are TRBV7-2 and TRBJ1-2, with a possible D match to TRBD1 (6 bases). The ends were cut back, 1 base at V and 7 bases at J, with 16 bases in the middle. CDR3 length: 15 amino acids. Germline CDR1 is SGHTA and CDR2 is FQGNSA. The CDR3 DNA reads TGTGCCAGCAGCTTAGTGGTTCGGGGGCGCGGTGGCTACACCTTC. It encodes CASSLVVRGRGGYTF.

CDR3 in DNA: TGCGCCAGCAGTCAATCGGAGGAGCAGTACTTC. This gives the protein CASSQSEEQYF. The V call is TRBV23-1, the J call TRBJ2-7; no firm D call. Being an ORF, TRBV23-1 has a function that is uncertain. The CDR3 contains 11 residues. V was pared by 0 bases and J by 7 bases, with 4 bases between.

J is TRBJ2-5 and V is TRBV19; 8 positions agree with TRBD1. This CDR3 comprises 15 residues. The junction had 5 bases not matched to a gene; V was cut back by 2 bases and J by 3 bases. Germline V gene sequence: CDR1 LNHDA, CDR2 SQIVND (reference sequence). In nucleotides, the CDR3 is TGTGCCAGTAGTATATCTCAGGGGGCAAAAGAGACCCAGTACTTC. This codes for CASSISQGAKETQYF.

The rearrangement joins TRBV5-1 to TRBJ2-5; the match to TRBD2 covers 8 bases. V lost 7 bases to trimming and J lost 0 bases; unmatched junction nucleotides: 5. CDR1 and CDR2 from the germline V gene are SGHRS and YFSETQ. This CDR3 has 14 amino acids. In DNA form, the CDR3 reads TGCGCCAGCGGGCGGGGGGCCGACCAAGAGACCCAGTACTTC. Translation: CASGRGADQETQYF.

This chain links TRBV7-8 with TRBJ1-1; D gene ambiguous. Trimming removed 1 base at V and 8 bases at J, with 8 bases between. The germline V gene encodes CDR1 SGHVS and CDR2 FQNEAQ. The CDR3 loop spans 12 amino acids. CDR3 DNA: TGTGCCAGCAGCTTAGTACGAGAGGAAGCTTTCTTT. Its protein product is CASSLVREEAFF.

V usage is TRBV7-2 and J usage is TRBJ1-1, with TRBD1 matching over 9 bases. Germline CDR1 is SGHTA and CDR2 is FQGNSA. The CDR3 spans 15 residues. With 3 bases clipped from V and 1 base from J, the junction kept 3 bases outside the gene matches. The CDR3 DNA is TGTGCCAGCAGCTTGACAGGGGGTGCGAACACTGAAGCTTTCTTT. It is translated as CASSLTGGANTEAFF.

V usage is TRBV5-4 and J usage is TRBJ1-5, with a tentative D call TRBD1 (6 bases). The germline V gene has CDR1 SGHNT and CDR2 YYREEE (reference sequence). The CDR3 length is 18 residues. With 2 bases removed from V and 5 bases from J, the gap between germline ends came to 23 bases. CDR3 sequence reads: CASSFGEHLRGVHQPQHF. CDR3 coding DNA: TGTGCCAGCAGCTTTGGGGAGCATCTCAGGGGAGTCCATCAGCCCCAGCATTTT.

This chain uses TRBV14 with TRBJ1-2; D call uncertain. This CDR3 contains 12 residues. The V gene lost 4 bases and the J gene lost 2 bases, with 5 bases spanning the gap. Per the germline V gene, CDR1 is SGHDN and CDR2 is FVKESK. The CDR3 sequence: CASSPQNYGYTF. The CDR3 nucleotides are TGTGCCAGCAGCCCACAGAACTATGGCTACACCTTC.

The chain joins TRBV21-1 to TRBJ2-3; the table's TRBD1 call for D was not verified on the DNA. TRBV21-1 is designated a pseudogene. The CDR3 extends over 13 amino acids. CDR3: CASPTPSTDTQYF. CDR3 nucleotides: TGTGCCAGCCCGACACCCAGCACAGATACGCAGTATTTT.

The V call is TRBV2, the J call TRBJ2-1; D unresolved. Germline V lookup: CDR1 SNHLY, CDR2 FYNNEI. Trimming stripped 1 base from V and 5 bases from J, with 6 bases between. The length of the CDR3 is 13 residues. This CDR3 is CASSEDRNNEQFF. Here the CDR3 DNA reads TGTGCCAGCAGTGAAGACAGAAACAATGAGCAGTTCTTC.

The CDR3 DNA reads TGTGCCAGCAGTGAAGATATGGGGTTGACCCAGTACTTC. This gives the protein CASSEDMGLTQYF. J is TRBJ2-5 and V is TRBV6-1; D gene unclear. The CDR3 is 13 amino acids. Germline loops: CDR1 MNHNS, CDR2 SASEGT. V was cut by 1 base and J by 7 bases, with 10 bases left in between.

The chain recombines TRBV10-3 with TRBJ2-7; TRBD2 matches 8 bases. V gave up 5 bases and J gave up 5 bases; unmatched junction bases: 20. The CDR3 sequence is 18 residues long. Germline V lookup: CDR1 ENHRY, CDR2 SYGVKD. CDR3: CAISRSGTSGSRRNEQYF. The CDR3 region has the DNA TGTGCCATCAGTCGATCCGGGACTAGTGGGTCTCGTAGAAACGAGCAGTACTTC.

V usage is TRBV5-1 and J usage is TRBJ1-6, with unresolved D. Trimming stripped 3 bases from V and 7 bases from J, with 14 bases between. Germline V gene data show CDR1 as SGHRS and CDR2 as YFSETQ. The CDR3 consists of 15 residues. The CDR3 DNA reads as TGCGCCAGCAGCTATAACTTAGAAGGCAATTCACCCCTCCACTTT. Translating gives CASSYNLEGNSPLHF.

The CDR3 protein is CASSSPQGGTIGYTF. In DNA, the CDR3 is TGTGCCAGCTCCAGCCCGCAGGGCGGCACTATTGGCTACACCTTC. The chain combines TRBV18 with TRBJ1-2; maybe TRBD1 (5 bases). The V gene's germline CDR1 is KGHSH and CDR2 LQKENI. The CDR3 has 15 residues. The germline V and J ends were trimmed by 6 bases and 7 bases, with 21 bases remaining between them.

This chain links TRBV4-1 with TRBJ2-7, with a weak D call TRBD2 (6 bases). Between the trimmed V and J ends, which lost 0 bases and 2 bases, there was a span of 11 bases. The CDR3 loop spans 15 amino acids. Germline loops: CDR1 MGHRA, CDR2 YSYEKL. This chain's CDR3 is CASSQESGFPYEQYF. The CDR3 DNA reads as TGCGCCAGCAGCCAAGAGAGCGGGTTCCCCTACGAGCAGTACTTC.

The chain is built from TRBV5-6 and TRBJ1-1; D is undetermined. Germline V lookup: CDR1 SGHDT, CDR2 YYEEEE. There are 14 residues in the CDR3. Trimming shortened V by 4 bases and J by 1 base, and 11 bases separated the two germline ends. Here the CDR3 DNA reads TGTGCCAGCAGCATTGTCGGGGAGAACACTGAAGCTTTCTTT. Encoded protein: CASSIVGENTEAFF.

This chain uses TRBV7-6 with TRBJ2-5; possibly TRBD1 for D (5 bases). This CDR3 has 15 residues. Trimming removed 0 bases from V and 1 base from J, with 9 bases in between. Per germline, CDR1 SGHVS and CDR2 FNYEAQ. This CDR3 reads CASSLADIPQETQYF. For the CDR3, the DNA is TGTGCCAGCAGCTTAGCGGACATCCCCCAAGAGACCCAGTACTTC. The whole variable domain, remainder taken from reference TRBV7-6 and TRBJ2-5, is GAGVSQSPRYKVTKRGQDVALRCDPISGHVSLYWYRQALGQGPEFLTYFNYEAQQDKSGLPNDRFSAERPEGSISTLTIQRTEQRDSAMYRCASSLADIPQETQYFGPGTRLLVL.

This clone was recorded only once. The chain employs TRBV27 and TRBJ2-7, with D unclear. The CDR3 spans 13 residues. V was clipped by 3 bases and J by 2 bases, with 8 bases between them. Looked up from germline, CDR1 is MNHEY and CDR2 is SMNVEV (reference sequence). Here the CDR3 reads CASSFVGTYEQYF. The CDR3 coding sequence is TGTGCCAGCAGTTTCGTAGGGACCTACGAGCAGTACTTC.

This clone showed up just a few times. DNA of the CDR3: TGTGCCAGCAGCCTCGAGCAAGTCGCACCTAACTATGGCTACACCTTC. Translating it yields CASSLEQVAPNYGYTF. The rearrangement uses TRBV6-6 and TRBJ1-2; D remains unclear. V was shortened by 6 bases and J by 0 bases, with 17 bases between the two germline ends. From germline, CDR1 is MNHNY and CDR2 SVGAGI (reference sequence). This CDR3 has 16 residues.

This clone was seen once. The V call is TRBV6-5, the J call TRBJ2-5; 9 bases fit TRBD1. This CDR3 comprises 14 residues. Trimming at V came to 6 bases and at J to 5 bases, leaving 7 bases not matched to a gene. Germline values: CDR1 MNHEY, CDR2 SVGAGI. CDR3 bases: TGTGCCAGCAGACGACAGGGGGGAGGCGAGACCCAGTACTTC. Translated: CASRRQGGGETQYF.

The chain is built from TRBV9 and TRBJ2-5, with 7 bases lining up with TRBD1. Germline loops: CDR1 SGDLS, CDR2 YYNGEE. The J segment lost 5 bases and the V segment lost 2 bases, leaving 15 bases of the junction unmatched. The CDR3 has 17 residues. The CDR3 is CASSVHPTKGAGETQYF. The CDR3, as DNA: TGTGCCAGCAGCGTCCACCCGACAAAGGGGGCTGGGGAGACCCAGTACTTC.

This chain connects TRBV15 to TRBJ2-5, with 7 bases lining up with TRBD2. Germline values: CDR1 LNHNV, CDR2 YYDKDF (reference sequence). The V gene end was trimmed by 1 base and the J gene end by 4 bases; junction bases not matched to a gene: 9. The CDR3 consists of 16 residues. The CDR3 sequence is CATSRGPKRLAETQYF. The CDR3 DNA follows: TGTGCCACCAGCAGAGGCCCCAAAAGACTAGCAGAGACCCAGTACTTC.